The present T cell receptor beta chain was sequenced within a study of control samples from healthy donors and cancer patients. This clone was seen more than once but under ten times. There are 12 residues in the CDR3. Germline-derived CDR1 and CDR2 are SEHNR and FQNEAQ (reference sequence). Trimming shortened V by 2 bases and J by 6 bases, and 2 bases separated the two germline ends. Produced via immunoSEQ multiplex PCR; TCRdb's table is partial and in-frame only. This sample has 90,000 to 150,000 clones, with about 89% found just once. This clonotype originated in a young woman in good health. The sample taken for sequencing was blood. The chain is built from TRBV7-9 and TRBJ1-6; D remains unclear. DNA for the CDR3: TGTGCCAGCAGCTTACTTAATTCACCCCTCCACTTT. The encoded protein is CASSLLNSPLHF.